The 20 T cell receptor beta chains below were found in one sample sequenced in a study of T cell repertoires in cytomegalovirus infection. The antigens of these receptors remain unknown. Via MiXCR, TCRdb re-called the reads, giving one row per CDR3 protein. The sample yields about 500,000 distinct CDR3 sequences, roughly 34% seen once. This material consisted of cultured PBMCs, taken from culture after CMV antigen stimulation. The receptor source for this set is a human donor in good health (CMV status not recorded). Some clones in this sample may be carry-over from other donors' samples.

This clonotype appeared a few times. This chain links TRBV7-2 with TRBJ2-1; the match to TRBD2 covers 11 bases. The J segment lost 4 bases and the V segment lost 7 bases, leaving 9 bases of the junction unmatched. This CDR3 comprises 16 residues. Germline V gene sequence: CDR1 SGHTA, CDR2 FQGNSA. The CDR3 reads CASTPWLAGGYNEQFF. CDR3 bases: TGTGCCAGCACCCCATGGCTAGCGGGAGGTTACAATGAGCAGTTCTTC.

This clonotype occurred a few times. The rearrangement joins TRBV7-2 to TRBJ2-3, with 9 bases identical to TRBD2. The V gene end was trimmed by 4 bases and the J gene end by 5 bases; junction bases not matched to a gene: 7. Germline CDR1 is SGHTA and CDR2 is FQGNSA. This CDR3 spans 15 amino acids. CDR3 sequence reads: CASSSPGLAIDTQYF. Here the CDR3 DNA reads TGTGCCAGCAGCTCACCGGGACTAGCAATAGATACGCAGTATTTT.

This clonotype was observed at least ten times. This chain connects TRBV7-2 to TRBJ2-4; D not certain. Trimming left V 5 bases short and J 0 bases short, with 11 bases between. This CDR3 comprises 15 residues. Germline CDR1 is SGHTA and CDR2 is FQGNSA. The CDR3 DNA is TGTGCCAGCAGCCGCAAGATGGGAGCCAAAAACATTCAGTACTTC. Translating it yields CASSRKMGAKNIQYF.

This clonotype showed up many times. This rearrangement joins TRBV6-1 to TRBJ2-6; TRBD1 agrees at 10 bases. The CDR3 runs to 17 residues. CDR1 and CDR2 (germline): MNHNS, SASEGT. J was trimmed by 2 bases and V by 7 bases; bases with no gene match: 8. For the CDR3, the DNA is TGTGCCAGCATGAGGAAGACAGGGGGCGCTGGGGCCAACGTCCTGACTTTC. Translating it yields CASMRKTGGAGANVLTF.

This clonotype was seen a few times. The V and J genes are TRBV23-1 and TRBJ2-4; a weak D match, TRBD2 (5 bases). TRBV23-1 is an ORF, and what it does is uncertain. The CDR3 contains 14 residues. Trimming cost V 8 bases and J 1 base, with 12 bases left between them. This CDR3 is CASRLRAAKNIQYF. CDR3 DNA sequence: TGCGCCAGCCGCCTGAGGGCGGCCAAAAACATTCAGTACTTC.

V usage is TRBV7-9 and J usage is TRBJ2-5, with TRBD1 as a possible D gene (5 bases). Germline V gene lookup returns CDR1 SEHNR and CDR2 FQNEAQ (reference sequence). This CDR3 has 13 amino acids. V lost 5 bases, J lost 4 bases, and 11 bases lay in between. The CDR3 is CASSPGKGETQYF. CDR3 DNA: TGTGCCAGCAGCCCAGGGAAGGGAGAGACCCAGTACTTC.

The CDR3 nucleotides are TGTGCCAGCAGTGAGGACCCCTGGAGCACCGGGGAGCTGTTTTTT. The encoded protein is CASSEDPWSTGELFF. This chain links TRBV6-1 with TRBJ2-2, with D unclear. Between the trimmed V and J ends, which lost 3 bases and 4 bases, there was a span of 12 bases. The CDR3 loop spans 15 amino acids. Germline CDR1 and CDR2: MNHNS and SASEGT.

This clonotype has only a few counts. DNA for the CDR3: TGTGCCAGCGGGAAAGGTCGGGATGCTAGCACAGATACGCAGTATTTT. Translated: CASGKGRDASTDTQYF. The J gene is TRBJ2-3, the V gene TRBV25-1; D perhaps matches TRBD2 (5 bases). Germline CDR1 reads MGHDK; CDR2 reads SYGVNS. The CDR3 consists of 16 residues. The V end lost 8 bases, the J end lost 0 bases, and 18 bases lay between the germline ends.

The V gene is TRBV29-1, the J gene TRBJ2-7; TRBD1 is a possible D gene (6 bases). V lost 7 bases to trimming and J lost 2 bases, with 15 bases between them. CDR1 and CDR2 from the germline V gene are SQVTM and ANQGSEA. This CDR3 is 13 amino acids long. CDR3 loop: CSAATDRAYEQYF. Written as DNA, the CDR3 is TGCAGCGCCGCTACGGACAGAGCCTACGAGCAGTACTTC.

This clonotype occurred once. The rearrangement uses TRBV3-1 and TRBJ2-7; 10 nucleotides align to TRBD2. This CDR3 is built from 16 residues. Germline CDR1 is LGHDT and CDR2 is YNNKEL (reference sequence). Trimming at V came to 1 base and at J to 2 bases, leaving 5 bases not matched to a gene. The CDR3 sequence is CASSQGVAGGAYEQYF. CDR3 bases: TGTGCCAGCAGCCAAGGCGTAGCGGGAGGAGCCTACGAGCAGTACTTC.

The sample holds a few counts of this clonotype. This chain connects TRBV2 to TRBJ2-3, with D uncertain. The germline V gene encodes CDR1 SNHLY and CDR2 FYNNEI. V gave up 6 bases and J gave up 2 bases, with 6 bases separating them. The CDR3 totals 12 residues. As DNA, the CDR3 is TGTGCCAGCAGGCTAAACACAGATACGCAGTATTTT. Its translation is CASRLNTDTQYF.

This clonotype has a handful of counts. This chain joins TRBV28 and TRBJ1-1; TRBD1 agrees at 10 bases. This CDR3 is 15 amino acids long. Germline values: CDR1 MDHEN, CDR2 SYDVKM. Trimming took 6 bases from V and 4 from J; bases not matched to a gene: 8. The CDR3 here is CASRMGQGPSTEAFF. The CDR3 bases are TGTGCCAGCAGGATGGGACAGGGGCCGAGCACTGAAGCTTTCTTT.

This clonotype occurred a few times. J is TRBJ2-3 and V is TRBV12-3 or TRBV12-4, with TRBD2 matching 13 bases. The CDR3 is 16 amino acids. V lost 6 bases to trimming and J lost 5 bases; unmatched junction nucleotides: 8. The CDR3 DNA sequence: TGTGCCAGCAGCCCCGGACTAGCGGGAGTGGGAGATACGCAGTATTTT. Its protein is CASSPGLAGVGDTQYF.

This sequence joins TRBV6-8 and TRBJ2-2, with D possibly matching TRBD2 (6 bases). This CDR3 has 13 amino acids. The germline gives CDR1 MNHGY, CDR2 SAAAGT. Trimming took off 7 bases at V and 8 bases at J, with 14 bases between the two ends. Here the CDR3 reads CASTQPGTGELFF. The CDR3 DNA is TGTGCCAGCACCCAGCCCGGGACTGGGGAGCTGTTTTTT.

The gene calls are TRBV4-1 and TRBJ1-2; TRBD1 is a possible D gene (6 bases). The CDR3 is 15 residues long. Trimming removed 3 bases at V and 2 bases at J, with 13 bases between. Germline CDR1 is MGHRA and CDR2 is YSYEKL. The CDR3 DNA is TGCGCCAGCAGCCAGAACAGGGAGTGGAACTATGGCTACACCTTC. Protein sequence: CASSQNREWNYGYTF.

The rearrangement joins TRBV7-9 to TRBJ2-1, with a tentative D call TRBD2 (5 bases). V lost 0 bases and J lost 7, with 22 bases in between. CDR3 length: 18 residues. Germline V gene sequence: CDR1 SEHNR, CDR2 FQNEAQ (reference sequence). The chain's CDR3 is CASSLAEVAPHRRNEQFF. The CDR3, as DNA: TGTGCCAGCAGCTTAGCGGAGGTGGCCCCCCACCGACGTAATGAGCAGTTCTTC. Together with reference TRBV7-9 and TRBJ2-1, the CDR3 gives the full variable domain: DTGVSQNPRHKITKRGQNVTFRCDPISEHNRLYWYRQTLGQGPEFLTYFQNEAQLEKSRLLSDRFSAERPKGSFSTLEIQRTEQGDSAMYLCASSLAEVAPHRRNEQFFGPGTRLTVL.

This sequence joins TRBV4-2 and TRBJ2-5, with 10 bases that match TRBD2. In germline, CDR1 is LGHNA, CDR2 YNFKEQ. After removal of 1 base from V and 5 bases from J, the junction contained 4 bases not matched to a gene. CDR3 length: 15 amino acids. The CDR3 DNA reads TGTGCCAGCAGCCAAGTAGCGGGAGGCGGGGAGACCCAGTACTTC. This encodes CASSQVAGGGETQYF.

This clonotype was observed a handful of times. The J gene is TRBJ2-5, the V gene TRBV28; D is unclear. Deletions cut 8 bases from V and 3 bases from J, with 25 bases between. The length of the CDR3 is 17 residues. CDR1 MDHEN and CDR2 SYDVKM come from the germline V gene. CDR3 nucleotides: TGTGCCAGCGCTCTGCGGTATGAAGGCCCCAAGAAAGAGACCCAGTACTTC. Encoded protein: CASALRYEGPKKETQYF.

The chain couples TRBV7-2 to TRBJ2-2; D remains ambiguous. Germline CDR1 reads SGHTA; CDR2 reads FQGNSA. The CDR3 runs to 13 residues. V dropped 1 base and J dropped 6 bases, with 6 bases sitting between them. The CDR3 spells CASSLVTAGELFF. The CDR3 DNA reads as TGTGCCAGCAGCTTAGTGACCGCCGGGGAGCTGTTTTTT.

This clonotype came up a few times. The rearrangement joins TRBV20-1 to TRBJ2-7, with D maybe TRBD2 (6 bases). Deletions cut 3 bases from V and 2 bases from J, with 20 bases between. The CDR3 is 16 amino acids. Germline V gene lookup returns CDR1 DFQATT and CDR2 SNEGSKA (reference sequence). CDR3 sequence: CSARETPGESTYEQYF. As DNA, the CDR3 is TGCAGTGCTAGGGAGACCCCGGGAGAGTCAACCTACGAGCAGTACTTC.